The clone carrying this T cell receptor beta chain was observed a few times. As originally analysed: The assay estimated nucleated cells by amplifying reference gene primers. Assay: immunoSEQ multiplex PCR; the TCRdb copy retains only in-frame clones and omits some. The DNA was the basis for D and trimming; V, J and clone size are from that table. The data contain 150,000 to 180,000 clones, roughly nine tenths of them seen just once; the ten biggest clones take up more than 14%. These data come from a study of blood T cell repertoires in COVID-19. On the study more broadly: PBMCs, B-cell-depleted T cells, or T cells provided the cDNA or gDNA that made up the material.

This TCR was recovered from a woman in her 40s with acute or convalescent COVID-19. The sequencing input was peripheral blood.

CDR3 DNA: TGTGCCAGCAGCTTGGTACAGGGATCTAATTCACCCCTCCACTTT. Its protein is CASSLVQGSNSPLHF. This chain links TRBV5-4 with TRBJ1-6; tentative D call: TRBD1 (6 bases). CDR1 is SGHNT and CDR2 is YYREEE in the germline V gene (reference sequence). With 0 bases removed from V and 6 bases from J, the gap between germline ends came to 10 bases. This CDR3 is built from 15 residues.